The 14 T cell receptor beta chains presented below share a single source sample, sequenced in a study of immune evolution from preneoplasia to lung adenocarcinoma (dated by TCRdb to about 2021). Library generation was performed with the immunoSEQ multiplex PCR assay. Held by TCRdb, this immuneACCESS table contains in-frame sequences only and omits some clones. Under half of the omission traces to an unresolved V gene where checked; the cause of the rest is unknown. Counted in this sample were approximately 26,000 clones; about 74% of them appeared once. Around 5% of the sample belongs to the ten largest clones. Material for sequencing was FFPE invasive lung adenocarcinoma tissue. Sample cell subset or site, as interpreted from the label and publication: frankly invasive lung adenocarcinoma (ADC). The receptors shown here come from a person aged 55 to 69 with invasive lung adenocarcinoma. Some clones in this sample may be carry-over from other donors' samples.

The chain has TRBV18 and TRBJ2-5; perhaps TRBD1 as D (6 bases). V lost 4 bases to trimming and J lost 5 bases, with 14 bases between them. Per the germline V gene, CDR1 is KGHSH and CDR2 is LQKENI. CDR3 length equals 14 residues. DNA for the CDR3: TGTGCCAGCTCACGAGAACAGGGCGGGGAGACCCAGTACTTC. This translates into CASSREQGGETQYF.

This chain uses TRBV5-4 with TRBJ2-5; TRBD2 agrees at 8 bases. The germline V gene has CDR1 SGHNT and CDR2 YYREEE (reference sequence). V gave up 5 bases and J gave up 7 bases; unmatched junction bases: 16. The CDR3 runs 16 residues. CDR3 bases: TGTGCCAGCAGTTTCGGAGCGGTTAGCGGGGAGCGGACCCAGTACTTC. It codes for CASSFGAVSGERTQYF.

This clone turned up a few times. The V gene is TRBV28, the J gene TRBJ1-1; possible D gene TRBD1, 6 bases. The CDR3 runs 16 residues. Germline V gives CDR1 MDHEN, CDR2 SYDVKM. Trimming shortened V by 7 bases and J by 5 bases, and 23 bases separated the two germline ends. The CDR3 sequence: CASKHDPPRGRTEAFF. CDR3 in DNA: TGTGCCAGCAAGCACGACCCCCCCCGGGGGCGAACTGAAGCTTTCTTT.

The rearrangement uses TRBV11-1 and TRBJ2-1, with 10 bases that match TRBD1. Germline values: CDR1 SGHAT, CDR2 FQDESV (reference sequence). This CDR3 has 13 residues. J lost 15 bases, V lost 5 bases, and 10 bases had no gene match. The CDR3 DNA follows: TGTGCCAGCAGCCGTGGACAGGGGGAAGATACGTTCTTC. This codes for CASSRGQGEDTFF.

The CDR3 region has the DNA TGTGCCAGCAGTTACCGCAACACTGAAGCTTTCTTT. It codes for CASSYRNTEAFF. The chain recombines TRBV6-5 with TRBJ1-1; D remains unclear. The CDR3 has 12 residues. Per the germline V gene, CDR1 is MNHEY and CDR2 is SVGAGI. The V end was cut by 2 bases, the J end by 2 bases, with 3 bases between.

The gene calls are TRBV5-1 and TRBJ1-1, with 7 bases fitting TRBD1. Germline trimming cut 4 bases from V and 9 bases from J; bases unmatched to any gene: 9. This CDR3 is built from 13 residues. Looked up from germline, CDR1 is SGHRS and CDR2 is YFSETQ. CDR3 in DNA: TGCGCCAGCAGCATGCGTTTGGGACAGAAAGCTTTCTTT. It is translated as CASSMRLGQKAFF.

V is TRBV5-1 and J is TRBJ2-2, with TRBD2 identical over 9 bases. CDR3 size: 19 residues. V trimming: 1 base; J trimming: 2 bases; junction bases outside the gene matches: 12. CDR1 is SGHRS and CDR2 is YFSETQ in the germline V gene. The CDR3 region has the DNA TGCGCCAGCAGCTTGTATGGACTAGCGATGGGTAGCAACACCGGGGAGCTGTTTTTT. Protein: CASSLYGLAMGSNTGELFF.

V gene TRBV18 combines with J gene TRBJ1-1; D is unclear. Germline V gene data show CDR1 as KGHSH and CDR2 as LQKENI. Trimming pared 5 bases from V and 4 bases from J, leaving 11 bases between. CDR3 size: 13 residues. The CDR3 DNA reads as TGTGCCAGCTCAGAAAGCTCGAGCACTGAAGCTTTCTTT. Its translation is CASSESSSTEAFF. The full variable domain, completed using reference TRBV18 and TRBJ1-1, is NAGVMQNPRHLVRRRGQEARLRCSPMKGHSHVYWYRQLPEEGLKFMVYLQKENIIDESGMPKERFSAEFPKEGPSILRIQQVVRGDSAAYFCASSESSSTEAFFGQGTRLTVV.

This chain joins TRBV10-3 and TRBJ2-7; 8 positions agree with TRBD2. V lost 3 bases and J lost 7; bases outside the gene matches: 11. The CDR3 spans 15 residues. Per germline, CDR1 ENHRY and CDR2 SYGVKD. The CDR3 DNA follows: TGTGCCATCAGTGAACGGGGGGGGCAGGCGGGTGAGCAGTACTTC. It specifies CAISERGGQAGEQYF.

This clone was detected only once. The V call is TRBV9, the J call TRBJ2-3; D is perhaps TRBD2 (5 bases). Trimming removed 4 bases at V and 1 base at J, with 16 bases between. CDR1 is SGDLS and CDR2 is YYNGEE in the germline V gene. The CDR3 has 16 residues. The CDR3 protein is CASSPSPSSGTDTQYF. CDR3 nucleotides: TGTGCCAGCAGCCCGTCCCCTAGCTCCGGCACAGATACGCAGTATTTT.

CDR3 DNA sequence: TGTGCCAGCAGTTTCGGCTCCTCTGGGGCCAACGTCCTGACTTTC. As protein: CASSFGSSGANVLTF. This chain connects TRBV28 to TRBJ2-6, with D unresolved. Looked up from germline, CDR1 is MDHEN and CDR2 is SYDVKM. The CDR3 consists of 15 residues. V gave up 3 bases and J gave up 0 bases, with 6 bases separating them. The variable domain in full, with the rest retrieved from reference TRBV28 and TRBJ2-6, is DVKVTQSSRYLVKRTGEKVFLECVQDMDHENMFWYRQDPGLGLRLIYFSYDVKMKEKGDIPEGYSVSREKKERFSLILESASTNQTSMYLCASSFGSSGANVLTFGAGSRLTVL.

This clone was seen a handful of times. V is TRBV5-1 and J is TRBJ1-5; D is perhaps TRBD1 (6 bases). Germline CDR1 reads SGHRS; CDR2 reads YFSETQ. Trimming pared 4 bases from V and 0 bases from J, leaving 11 bases between. This CDR3 region has 15 residues. CDR3 DNA: TGCGCCAGCAGCGCGGGGGCAAATAGCAATCAGCCCCAGCATTTT. Encoded protein: CASSAGANSNQPQHF.

The CDR3, as DNA: TGTGCCAGCAGCCCGCGGGCCTTCCCCAACTATGGCTACACCTTC. Amino acid sequence: CASSPRAFPNYGYTF. The chain is built from TRBV7-8 and TRBJ1-2; D uncertain. V dropped 5 bases and J dropped 2 bases, with 15 bases sitting between them. Germline loops: CDR1 SGHVS, CDR2 FQNEAQ. The CDR3 covers 15 residues.

The chain recombines TRBV9 with TRBJ2-5; a weak D match, TRBD1 (6 bases). V gave up 0 bases and J gave up 5 bases, with 14 bases separating them. The germline V gene has CDR1 SGDLS and CDR2 YYNGEE. The CDR3 spans 15 residues. CDR3 sequence (DNA): TGTGCCAGCAGCGTAGGGCAGGGGACGGCGGAGACCCAGTACTTC. Translating gives CASSVGQGTAETQYF.